The T cell receptor (beta chain) under discussion was sequenced for a study of glioma-infiltrating T cells after dendritic cell vaccination. The overall study: Monocyte-derived dendritic cells, cultured approximately 7 days with IL-4 and GM-CSF, were pulsed with autologous tumor lysate.

Study outcomes and limitations: Estimated pretreatment TIL content predicted outcome after dendritic cell vaccination.

Patients had residual fresh-frozen tumor tissue and more than two years of survival data. The germline CDR1 and CDR2 sequences are SNHLY and FYNNEI. CDR3 length equals 11 residues. V was cut by 11 bases and J by 3 bases, with 10 bases left in between. With respect to this clone: As yet, its antigen is unknown.

Input was 2 ug genomic DNA, or all available if less. Clones were sequenced by immunoSEQ multiplex PCR, and TCRdb holds only the in-frame ones, with some missing. The data show about 99,000 clones, roughly 76% seen once. The clonotype originates from a human donor with glioblastoma. The sample here was blood, taken before dendritic cell vaccination. V usage is TRBV2 and J usage is TRBJ1-1; D unresolved. CDR3 DNA sequence: TGTGCCTGTTTAGGAGACACTGAAGCTTTCTTT. Residues: CACLGDTEAFF.